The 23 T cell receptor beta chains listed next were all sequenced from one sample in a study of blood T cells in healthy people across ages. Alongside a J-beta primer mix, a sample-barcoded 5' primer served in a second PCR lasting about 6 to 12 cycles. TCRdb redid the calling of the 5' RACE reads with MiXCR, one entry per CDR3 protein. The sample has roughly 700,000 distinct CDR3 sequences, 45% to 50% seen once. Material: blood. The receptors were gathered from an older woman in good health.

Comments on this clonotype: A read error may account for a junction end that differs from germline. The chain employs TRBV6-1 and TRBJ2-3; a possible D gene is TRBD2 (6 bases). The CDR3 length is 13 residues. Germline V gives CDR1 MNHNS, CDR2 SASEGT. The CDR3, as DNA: TGTGCCGGCAGTGCCGGGAGTAGAGATACGCAGTATTTT. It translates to CAGSAGSRDTQYF.

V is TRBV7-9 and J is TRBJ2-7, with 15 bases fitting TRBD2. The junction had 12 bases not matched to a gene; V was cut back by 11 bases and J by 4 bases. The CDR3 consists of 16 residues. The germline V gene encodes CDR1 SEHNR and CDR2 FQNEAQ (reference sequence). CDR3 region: CAARGSGTSGRYEQYF. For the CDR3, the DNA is TGTGCCGCTCGGGGCAGTGGGACTAGCGGGAGGTACGAGCAGTACTTC.

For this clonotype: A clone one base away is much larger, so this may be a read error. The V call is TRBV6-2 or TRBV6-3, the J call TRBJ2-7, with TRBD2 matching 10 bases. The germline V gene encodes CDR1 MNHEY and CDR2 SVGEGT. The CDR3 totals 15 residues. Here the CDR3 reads CASSYSGRASYEQHF. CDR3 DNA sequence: TGTGCCAGCAGTTACAGCGGGAGGGCCTCCTACGAGCAGCACTTC.

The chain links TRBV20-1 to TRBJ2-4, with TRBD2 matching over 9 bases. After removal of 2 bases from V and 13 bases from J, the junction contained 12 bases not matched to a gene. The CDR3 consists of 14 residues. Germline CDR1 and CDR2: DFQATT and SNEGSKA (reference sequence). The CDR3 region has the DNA TGCAGTGCTAGATTCGCGGGAGGGCTGGAGGAGCAGTACTTC. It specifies CSARFAGGLEEQYF.

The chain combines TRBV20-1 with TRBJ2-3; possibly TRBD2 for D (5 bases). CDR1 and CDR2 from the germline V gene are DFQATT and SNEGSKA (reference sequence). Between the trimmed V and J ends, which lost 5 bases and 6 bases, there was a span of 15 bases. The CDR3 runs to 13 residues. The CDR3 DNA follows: TGCAGTGCTTCGGGCCCGAGAGGGGATACGCAGTATTTT. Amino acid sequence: CSASGPRGDTQYF.

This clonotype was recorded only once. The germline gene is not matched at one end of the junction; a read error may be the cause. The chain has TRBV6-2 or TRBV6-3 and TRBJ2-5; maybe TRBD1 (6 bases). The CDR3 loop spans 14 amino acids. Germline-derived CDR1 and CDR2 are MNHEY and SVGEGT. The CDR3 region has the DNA TGTGCCGGCAGACGTACACAGGGTAACGAGACCCAGTACTTC. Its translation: CAGRRTQGNETQYF.

The CDR3 loop is CASRSTGGGYTF. CDR3 in DNA: TGTGCCAGCAGGTCGACAGGAGGGGGCTACACCTTC. The rearrangement links TRBV28 to TRBJ1-2; tentative D call: TRBD1 (6 bases). CDR3 length: 12 amino acids. The V and J ends lost 6 bases and 8 bases respectively, with 13 bases between them. CDR1 and CDR2 (germline): MDHEN, SYDVKM.

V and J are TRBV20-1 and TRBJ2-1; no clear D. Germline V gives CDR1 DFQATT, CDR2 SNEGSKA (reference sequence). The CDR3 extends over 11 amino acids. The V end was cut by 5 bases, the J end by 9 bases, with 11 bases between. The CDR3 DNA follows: TGCAGTGCTTACACTGGGGTTGAGCAGTTCTTC. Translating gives CSAYTGVEQFF.

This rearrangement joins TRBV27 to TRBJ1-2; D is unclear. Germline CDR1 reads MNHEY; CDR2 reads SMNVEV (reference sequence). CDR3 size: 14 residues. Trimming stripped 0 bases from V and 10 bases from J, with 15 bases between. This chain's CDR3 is CASSLSGVLDDYTF. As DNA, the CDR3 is TGTGCCAGCAGTTTATCCGGGGTATTAGATGACTACACCTTC.

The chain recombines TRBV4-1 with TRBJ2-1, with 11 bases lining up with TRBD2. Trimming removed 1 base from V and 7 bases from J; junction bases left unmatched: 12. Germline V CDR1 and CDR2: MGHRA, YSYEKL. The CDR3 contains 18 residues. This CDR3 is CASSQGPTSGMLGNEQFF. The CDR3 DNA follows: TGCGCCAGCAGCCAAGGTCCGACTAGCGGGATGCTGGGGAATGAGCAGTTCTTC.

CDR3 bases: TGTGCCAGCAGTTCAGGGGGTAGCGGGAGAGCCCATGAGCAGTTCTTC. It encodes CASSSGGSGRAHEQFF. This chain joins TRBV6-5 and TRBJ2-1, with 9 bases identical to TRBD2. V lost 4 bases to trimming and J lost 8 bases; unmatched junction nucleotides: 12. The CDR3 runs 16 residues. Germline V gene sequence: CDR1 MNHEY, CDR2 SVGAGI.

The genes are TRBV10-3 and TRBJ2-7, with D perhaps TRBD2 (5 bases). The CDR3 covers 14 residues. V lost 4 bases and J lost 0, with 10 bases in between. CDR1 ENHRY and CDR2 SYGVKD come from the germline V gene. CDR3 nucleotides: TGTGCCATCAGTGGCGGGTCCAGCTCCTACGAGCAGTACTTC. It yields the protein CAISGGSSSYEQYF.

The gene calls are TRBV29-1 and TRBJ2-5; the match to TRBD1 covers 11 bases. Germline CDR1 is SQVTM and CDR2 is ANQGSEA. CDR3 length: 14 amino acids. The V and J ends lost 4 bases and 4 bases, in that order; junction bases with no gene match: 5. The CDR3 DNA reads TGCAGCGTTGCGAGGACAGGGGGCTCAGAGACCCAGTACTTC. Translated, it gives CSVARTGGSETQYF.

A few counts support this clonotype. CDR3 sequence (DNA): TGTGCCAGCAGTTCAACCGGGAGAGGACCTCGCTACTACGAGCAGTACTTC. Its translation: CASSSTGRGPRYYEQYF. The rearrangement uses TRBV12-3 or TRBV12-4 and TRBJ2-7, with D perhaps matching TRBD2 (6 bases). This CDR3 comprises 17 residues. V was clipped by 4 bases and J by 3 bases, with 22 bases between them.

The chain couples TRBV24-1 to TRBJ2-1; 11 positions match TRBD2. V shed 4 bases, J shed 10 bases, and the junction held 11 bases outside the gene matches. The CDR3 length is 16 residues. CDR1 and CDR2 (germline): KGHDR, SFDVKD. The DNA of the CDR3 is TGTGCCACCAGTGACCTCCGTTCTAGCGGGAGGTGGGAGCAGTTCTTC. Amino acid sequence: CATSDLRSSGRWEQFF.

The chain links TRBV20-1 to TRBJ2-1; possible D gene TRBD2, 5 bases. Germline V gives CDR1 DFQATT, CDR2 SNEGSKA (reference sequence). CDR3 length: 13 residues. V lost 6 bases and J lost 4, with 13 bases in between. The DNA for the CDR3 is TGCAGTGCCCAATTGGGCGGGTACAATGAGCAGTTCTTC. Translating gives CSAQLGGYNEQFF.

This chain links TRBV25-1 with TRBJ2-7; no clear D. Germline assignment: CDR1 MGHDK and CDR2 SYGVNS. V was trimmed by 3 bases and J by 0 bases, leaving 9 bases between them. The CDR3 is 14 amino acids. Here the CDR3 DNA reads TGTGCCAGCAGTGACAGGATAGACTCCTACGAGCAGTACTTC. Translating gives CASSDRIDSYEQYF.

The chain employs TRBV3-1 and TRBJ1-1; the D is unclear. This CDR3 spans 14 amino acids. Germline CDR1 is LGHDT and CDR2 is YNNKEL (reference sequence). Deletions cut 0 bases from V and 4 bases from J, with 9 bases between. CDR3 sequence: CASSQDGWSTEAFF. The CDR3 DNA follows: TGTGCCAGCAGCCAAGATGGGTGGTCCACTGAAGCTTTCTTT. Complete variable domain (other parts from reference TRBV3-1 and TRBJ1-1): DTAVSQTPKYLVTQMGNDKSIKCEQNLGHDTMYWYKQDSKKFLKIMFSYNNKELIINETVPNRFSPKSPDKAHLNLHINSLELGDSAVYFCASSQDGWSTEAFFGQGTRLTVV.

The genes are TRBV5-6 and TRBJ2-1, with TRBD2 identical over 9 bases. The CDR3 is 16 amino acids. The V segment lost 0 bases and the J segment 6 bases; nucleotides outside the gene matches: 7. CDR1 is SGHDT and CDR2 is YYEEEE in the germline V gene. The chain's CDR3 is CASSLDSGRRSNEQFF. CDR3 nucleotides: TGTGCCAGCAGCTTGGATAGCGGGAGACGAAGCAATGAGCAGTTCTTC. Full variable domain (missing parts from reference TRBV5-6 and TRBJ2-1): DAGVTQSPTHLIKTRGQQVTLRCSPKSGHDTVSWYQQALGQGPQFIFQYYEEEERQRGNFPDRFSGHQFPNYSSELNVNALLLGDSALYLCASSLDSGRRSNEQFFGPGTRLTVL.

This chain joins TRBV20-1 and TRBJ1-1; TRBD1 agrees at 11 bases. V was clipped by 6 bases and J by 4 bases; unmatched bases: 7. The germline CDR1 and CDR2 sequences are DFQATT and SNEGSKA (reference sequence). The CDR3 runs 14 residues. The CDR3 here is CSASQGTGGTEAFF. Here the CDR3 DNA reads TGCAGTGCCTCTCAGGGGACAGGGGGCACTGAAGCTTTCTTT.

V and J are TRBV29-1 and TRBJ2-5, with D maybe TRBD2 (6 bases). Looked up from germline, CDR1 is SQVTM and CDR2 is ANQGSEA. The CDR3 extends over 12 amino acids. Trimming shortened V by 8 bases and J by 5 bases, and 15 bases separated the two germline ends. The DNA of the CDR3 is TGCAGCTTTTGGGGAGGTTCGGAGACCCAGTACTTC. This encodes CSFWGGSETQYF.

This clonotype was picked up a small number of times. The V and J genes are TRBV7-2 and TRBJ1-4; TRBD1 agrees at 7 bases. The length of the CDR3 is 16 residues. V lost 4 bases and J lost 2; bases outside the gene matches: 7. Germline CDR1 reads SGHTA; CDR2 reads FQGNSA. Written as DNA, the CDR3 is TGTGCCAGCAGCTCGCAGGGGGTTTCGACTAATGAAAAACTGTTTTTT. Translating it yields CASSSQGVSTNEKLFF.

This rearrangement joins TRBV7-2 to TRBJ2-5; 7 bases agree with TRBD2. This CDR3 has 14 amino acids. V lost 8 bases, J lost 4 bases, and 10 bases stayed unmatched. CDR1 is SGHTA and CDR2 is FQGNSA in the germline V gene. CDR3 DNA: TGTGCCAGCGGTCAAACACCGGGGGGAGAGACCCAGTACTTC. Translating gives CASGQTPGGETQYF. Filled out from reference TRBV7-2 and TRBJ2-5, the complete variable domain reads GAGVSQSPSNKVTEKGKDVELRCDPISGHTALYWYRQSLGQGLEFLIYFQGNSAPDKSGLPSDRFSAERTGGSVSTLTIQRTQQEDSAVYLCASGQTPGGETQYFGPGTRLLVL.